This T cell receptor beta chain was sequenced for a study of blood T cell repertoires in COVID-19 (dated by TCRdb to 2020 to 2021). A note on the overall study: Samples covering the acute and convalescent phases of COVID-19 were provided by collaborators in the United States, Italy and Spain. The prospective study material was composed of cDNA or gDNA derived from T cells, B-cell-depleted T cells, or PBMCs. Deeply sampled blood TCRbeta repertoires from subjects exposed to, actively infected with, or recovered from COVID-19 were included in the dataset. A freely available public database, intended as a resource for researchers studying the immune response to SARS-CoV-2, is where the repertoires were released. Samples came from the ongoing ImmuneRACE study (first 160 participants) plus 1,254 subjects from 6 global collaborators. The sample metadata nearly always contained a de-identified subject ID, COVID-19 status, age in years and sex. Where HLA class I and class II types were available, the types were taken from metadata supplied by the sample provider, not from assay-based typing. Overall study results and their limits: The amount of clinical and demographic metadata varied by source and participant and was provided uncurated.

Samples from volunteer blood donors who had recovered from COVID-19 were contributed by a second Seattle source. Collaborating institutions collected whole blood in K2EDTA tubes following their own protocols. For TCRbeta analysis, collaborators shipped samples in one of three forms: frozen whole blood, isolated PBMCs, or DNA extracted from either of those sample types. The CDR3 has 14 amino acids, counting the end cysteine and phenylalanine. The sequence is cut down to CDR3 DNA, 42 bases in frame from base 1. The germline V gene (reference sequence) supplies CDR1 SGHNT and CDR2 YYREEE. The junction shows trimming of 3 bases on V and 9 bases on J, and the gene matches do not reach 8 bases of it. The immunoSEQ Assay, a bias-controlled multiplex PCR, was used to amplify TCRbeta CDR3 regions from genomic DNA. Per the source publication's procedure: The number of nucleated cells in each sample was estimated by amplification of reference gene primers within the assay. Sequence reads were collapsed and filtered to measure the absolute abundance of every unique TCRbeta CDR3 rearrangement. For each sample, productive Simpson clonality was calculated by taking the square root of Simpson's diversity index across productive rearrangements. TCRdb holds this immuneACCESS table with in-frame rearrangements only. Some clones are missing; in checked studies, unresolved V genes explain under half, and the rest has no known cause. The D gene and trimming were derived from the DNA, and the V and J assignments and clone size from that table. This sample holds about 220,000 clones; about 88% were observed only once. Jointly, the top ten make up 2.9% of the sample.

In the case of this clone: It has no known antigen specificity. Base quality data are lacking; no much larger clone is found one base away.

This sequence originates from a man in his fifties who had recovered from COVID-19. Rearrangement joined TRBV5-4 to TRBJ2-1, with 8 junctional bases fitting TRBD2. Specimen: peripheral blood. The CDR3 reads CASSSRTSLGEQFF. The nucleotide sequence is given as TGTGCCAGCAGCTCGCGGACTAGCCTGGGTGAGCAGTTCTTC.